This T cell receptor beta chain derives from a study of cytomegalovirus exposure and HLA in healthy donors (dated by TCRdb to the late 2010s). Background on the whole study: According to an earlier analysis of a few hundred of the donors, about 179 million T cells yielded 117 million unique TCR beta sequences and approximately 300 Gb of sequence data. The T cell repertoires of roughly 660 subjects were profiled by immunosequencing and related to cytomegalovirus serostatus. A handful of DR-DQ haplotypes were treated as single units for association and clustering because of strong linkage in the cohort. In an earlier analysis of 587 of the donors, high-throughput TCR beta sequencing was used to judge whether each TCR beta V gene segment behaved as functional or pseudogenic. A later genetic analysis used genome-wide SNP genotypes for about three fifths of the 666 donors, treating that subset as a discovery cohort. Rather than using new phenotypic data, the later analysis identified candidate immune exposures from TCR beta sequences and from how often those sequences occurred across donors. Every discovery cohort repertoire had been produced on one sequencing platform. Across 300 to 400 genotyped donors of the cohort, an average of about 220,000 unique TCR beta nucleotide sequences per donor were sequenced, and roughly a sixth of those sequences were non-productive. Along with the roughly 710-subject first cohort, a separate validation cohort of over a hundred different subjects was used. A later analysis re-examined previously published TCR beta repertoires from roughly 650 donors and added high-resolution HLA genotyping to investigate patterns of TCR occurrence. The study aimed to test whether cataloging public T cell receptors could reveal signatures of past pathogen exposure. To predict cytomegalovirus infection status, the study brought together high-throughput TCR immunosequencing, statistical association of individual TCRs with disease status, and machine learning. Of the roughly 400 genotyped donors, 81% were placed in the genetic ancestry cluster associated with self-reported Caucasian donors. The number of typed donors differed by locus: roughly 629-630 for A, B, C, DRB1 and DQB1; some 500 for DQA1; 606 for DPA1; and around 470 for DPB1. About 280 gigabases of sequencing data and around 85 million unique TCR sequences made up an early release that covered several hundred HLA-typed donors. Donor age, sex, ethnicity and CMV serostatus were compiled together with the repertoire data. HLA typing included class I and class II loci at four-digit resolution.

General findings and caveats noted by the study authors: An association between a missense DCLRE1C variant and V-gene and J-gene trimming of TCR beta chains was found in a later genetic analysis and replicated in an independent cohort. In a later analysis, most CMV-associated TCR beta chains were found to appear HLA-restricted, with HLA associations seemingly driven largely by CMV exposure. Sequencing depth was assumed to be roughly uniform across donors in the presence/absence analyses, though that assumption may not hold. A later analysis found that TCR association rates varied across HLA loci, with DRB1 alleles showing the most associated TCRs and HLA-C alleles the fewest. The earlier analysis of about 600 of the donors excluded roughly 17 rarely observed V segments, including chromosome 9 orphons, because counts were too low. For the cohort, immune exposure information was limited to CMV serostatus. In vitro tests confirmed that a few of the cytomegalovirus-associated TCR beta chains recognize cytomegalovirus antigens. Some IMGT-functional V segments, including TRBV6-2 and TRBV6-3, could not be distinguished by the 87-base-pair reads and were therefore excluded. Assigning TCR associations to individual alleles was difficult when HLA alleles, especially DR and DQ, strongly co-occurred. According to the authors, the approach could potentially be generalized to other disease states and immunological phenotypes. Because HLA typing was unavailable for some donors at each locus, only the typed subset was used in association tests. In an earlier analysis of about 540 of the donors, most TCR beta V segments were observed in productive rearrangements about 87% or about 30% of the time, broadly matching IMGT annotations. At a false discovery rate of 0.05, a later analysis linked around 17,000 TCR beta sequences to specific HLA alleles. While some public TCRs were present in many individuals, most TCR sequences turned up only very rarely across donors. Linkage disequilibrium might explain the correlated functional status among segregating V segments, but an unknown experimental factor could not be ruled out. The cohort was sequenced for TCR beta chains only, and without alpha or paired-chain data the features that could be detected were limited. In a later analysis, HLA-associated TCR beta chains were found to be more clonally expanded and to have lower generation probabilities than equally common non-associated chains. A group of highly shared sequence variants was considered likely to be a technical artifact of the sequencing pipeline. According to a later analysis, parvovirus B19, influenza, CMV and Epstein-Barr virus appeared linked to several top co-occurrence clusters. Cytomegalovirus status was reported to be diagnosed by the classifier with high specificity and sensitivity in both the original and validation cohorts. In a later genetic analysis, fewer N-insertions in productive TCRs were reported among donors in an Asian-associated ancestry cluster than the roughly 710-donor mean. In the study, some 180 TCR beta chains were listed as associated with cytomegalovirus. A further reported finding was that TCR beta sequences accurately predicted the HLA-A and HLA-B alleles for most subjects in the first cohort.

CDR1 and CDR2, per the germline V gene, are SGHDN and FVKESK. Compared with germline, V lacks 4 bases and J lacks 7 bases; bases without a gene match: 12. The CDR3 contains 15 residues, cysteine and phenylalanine counted. Only the CDR3 region is kept as DNA, spanning 45 bases read in frame from base 1. The cohort consisted of fewer than 700 healthy bone marrow donors. All cohort members were sampled while nominally healthy, although unrecorded immune exposures were likely present. The donor was CMV seronegative and was included in the group of 352 seronegative cohort members. Every donor gave a peripheral blood sample, and the peripheral blood mononuclear cells from that sample were used for TCR beta sequencing. Genomic DNA extraction from the blood cell samples was performed with the Qiagen DNeasy Blood Extraction Kit. The library was built by means of the immunoSEQ multiplex PCR assay. For the multiplex PCR, a mixture combining 60 forward primers for TCR Vbeta segments and 13 reverse primers for TCR Jbeta segments was used. The CDR3 region of rearranged TCR beta genes was amplified from genomic DNA with a multiplex PCR assay. The amplified TCR beta libraries were sequenced on the Illumina HiSeq System as 87-base-pair reads. In the paper's pipeline: A later analysis tallied 70 million to 100 million unique TCR beta chains across the approximately 670 repertoires, and around 9.9 million of those chains were shared by two or more donors. To remove PCR and sequencing errors, raw reads were error-corrected and collapsed into unique sequences using a nearest-neighbor algorithm that merged closely related sequences. V, D and J gene segments were assigned by aligning CDR3 sequences to IMGT reference sequences. Each retained sequence needed at least a six-nucleotide match to both a V gene segment and a J gene segment. Rearrangements were called productive when the CDR3 lacked stop codons and stayed in frame with V and J; all others were non-productive. Following IMGT convention, CDR3 was defined as the stretch from the second conserved V-encoded cysteine up to the conserved J-encoded phenylalanine. Sequences without an unambiguous match to a single V gene segment were excluded from the earlier analysis of approximately 560 of the donors. An earlier analysis of about 590 of the donors classified V segments as functional when productive rearrangements were above 56.7% and as segregating when the standard deviation between donors was above 5%. A statistical classification framework was built to diagnose cytomegalovirus status from the catalog of TCR beta chain sequences. In a later analysis, TCR nucleotide sequences were compared against IMGT/GENE-DB human TR gene sequences so that V and J genes could be assigned. The TCRdist pipeline was used in a later analysis to assign CDR3 sequences and most-parsimonious VDJ recombination scenarios. In a later analysis, each TCR beta chain was defined by its CDR3 amino acid sequence together with its V-gene family, and reads lacking a unique V-gene family were excluded. A later analysis removed several hundred highly shared, low-generation-probability nucleotide sequences to deal with suspected cross-contamination and a sequencing artifact. In a later analysis, a clonal expansion index for each public chain was calculated from normalized within-repertoire ranks of inferred template counts. Generation probabilities in a later analysis came from a VDJ recombination model fitted to out-of-frame rearrangements, and those results were checked against IGoR. In a later analysis, TCR-TCR, TCR-HLA and TCR-CMV co-occurrence was scored with hypergeometric tests, and a repertoire-size bias correction was applied to TCR pairs. A later analysis estimated false discovery rates by permuting HLA or CMV assignments 20 times. In a later analysis, co-occurring TCRs were grouped using DBSCAN, and TCRdist sequence similarity was added for clustering within HLA-allele-positive subsets. Repertoires with fewer than 30,000 or more than 120,000 public chains were left out of co-occurrence clustering, as were four to six repertoires with anomalous nucleotide sharing. Imported from immuneACCESS, the table was reduced by TCRdb to in-frame sequences with V and J called. These copies leave out some clones; in studies compared against another copy, an unresolved V gene accounts for under half, and the cause of the remainder is not known. V and J calls and clone size are given by that table; D and trimming were obtained from the DNA. Present in this sample are roughly 100,000 clones, roughly three quarters of which were seen just once. In total, the top ten clones hold about 5.8% of the sample.

Comment on this clone: No cognate antigen has been identified for it. Per-nucleotide qualities are absent, and no much larger clonotype sits a single base away.

Sequenced: PBMCs. The chain is encoded by TRBV14 joined to TRBJ1-2, with 7 middle bases fitting TRBD1. The clonotype was recovered from a male donor in good health and CMV-seronegative. The sequenced DNA is TGTGCCAGCAGCCTCCACGGGACAGTTTACGGTGGCTACACCTTC. This gives the protein CASSLHGTVYGGYTF.